These 27 T cell receptor beta chains were sequenced from one sample in a study of blood T cell repertoires in COVID-19. The data were produced by immunoSEQ multiplex PCR, yet TCRdb's version contains in-frame clones alone and is incomplete. The sample shows some 300,000 clones, roughly 90% of them seen only once. Sequencing input: PBMCs or T cells enriched from blood (not recorded which). The receptors come from a woman in her twenties or thirties who had been exposed to COVID-19.

Written as DNA, the CDR3 is TGCGCCAGCAGCTTAGACAGGGGTGACGAGCAGTACTTC. It specifies CASSLDRGDEQYF. V is TRBV5-1 and J is TRBJ2-7, with TRBD1 matching 8 bases. Losses at the gene ends were 2 bases for V and 5 bases for J; bases not matched to a gene: 3. This CDR3 has 13 residues. Per the germline V gene, CDR1 is SGHRS and CDR2 is YFSETQ.

The chain couples TRBV4-2 to TRBJ2-6; 7 bases map to TRBD2. Germline V gene data show CDR1 as LGHNA and CDR2 as YNFKEQ. Losses at the gene ends were 1 base for V and 3 bases for J; bases not matched to a gene: 9. The length of the CDR3 is 18 residues. CDR3 coding DNA: TGTGCCAGCAGCCAAGGGCGTGGAGCGGGAATTGGGGCCAACGTCCTGACTTTC. It encodes CASSQGRGAGIGANVLTF.

Only one count was recorded for this clone. The chain joins TRBV5-1 to TRBJ1-1; D remains ambiguous. The CDR3 consists of 17 residues. Trimming removed 2 bases at V and 0 bases at J, with 17 bases between. In germline, CDR1 is SGHRS, CDR2 YFSETQ. CDR3 residues: CASSFLGRRTLNTEAFF. The CDR3 DNA sequence: TGCGCCAGCAGCTTTTTGGGCCGCCGAACACTGAACACTGAAGCTTTCTTT.

This chain links TRBV29-1 with TRBJ2-7; TRBD1 is a possible D gene (6 bases). There are 12 residues in the CDR3. The germline V gene encodes CDR1 SQVTM and CDR2 ANQGSEA. Trimming cost V 8 bases and J 1 base, with 12 bases left between them. Here the CDR3 reads CSSRTGSYEQYF. The CDR3 DNA sequence: TGCAGCTCGAGAACAGGGTCCTACGAGCAGTACTTC.

A single count supports this clone. This chain links TRBV6-5 with TRBJ2-7; 9 bases are a match to TRBD1. The germline gives CDR1 MNHEY, CDR2 SVGAGI. V was clipped by 4 bases and J by 0 bases; unmatched bases: 4. The CDR3 extends over 15 amino acids. In DNA, the CDR3 is TGTGCCAGCAGTTCCGGACAGGGGATCTCCTACGAGCAGTACTTC. Encoded protein: CASSSGQGISYEQYF.

V usage is TRBV2 and J usage is TRBJ2-5, with 8 nucleotides matching TRBD2. Trimming took 11 bases from V and 4 from J; bases not matched to a gene: 12. This CDR3 has 14 amino acids. Per germline, CDR1 SNHLY and CDR2 FYNNEI. The CDR3 loop reads CASYLAGMGETQYF. DNA for the CDR3: TGTGCCTCATACTTAGCGGGGATGGGAGAGACCCAGTACTTC.

The table lists this clone with many counts. CDR3 residues: CASSRTMDIQYF. CDR3 sequence (DNA): TGTGCCAGCAGTAGGACAATGGACATTCAGTACTTC. The chain joins TRBV9 to TRBJ2-4; possibly TRBD1 for D (5 bases). Germline V gives CDR1 SGDLS, CDR2 YYNGEE. V lost 5 bases, J lost 8 bases, and 11 bases lay in between. The CDR3 has 12 amino acids.

The V gene is TRBV6-5, the J gene TRBJ1-3; TRBD1 aligns across 7 bases. Germline V gene lookup returns CDR1 MNHEY and CDR2 SVGAGI. The CDR3 length is 14 residues. V shed 7 bases, J shed 3 bases, and the junction held 6 bases outside the gene matches. CDR3 sequence: CASTDRDDGNTIYF. The CDR3 bases are TGTGCCAGCACCGACAGGGATGATGGAAACACCATATATTTT.

This rearrangement joins TRBV27 to TRBJ1-6; D is possibly TRBD1 (6 bases). The CDR3 consists of 16 residues. Germline V gives CDR1 MNHEY, CDR2 SMNVEV (reference sequence). Trimming took off 7 bases at V and 0 bases at J, with 13 bases between the two ends. For the CDR3, the DNA is TGTGCCAGCACCCCAACAGGGAGCTCCTATAATTCACCCCTCCACTTT. Its translation is CASTPTGSSYNSPLHF.

The V gene is TRBV6-1, the J gene TRBJ2-7, with TRBD2 identical over 9 bases. J was trimmed by 9 bases and V by 1 base; bases with no gene match: 7. Germline CDR1 and CDR2: MNHNS and SASEGT. This CDR3 is built from 14 residues. The CDR3 DNA reads TGTGCCAGCAGTGAAGGGTCTAGCGGGGTTGGGCAGTACTTC. Translated: CASSEGSSGVGQYF.

The CDR3 DNA follows: TGTGCCAGCAGCTTGACCAGCGGGGGTGGAAGGGAGCTGTTTTTT. Its protein is CASSLTSGGGRELFF. The chain is built from TRBV5-5 and TRBJ2-2; 8 bases are shared with TRBD2. The trim removed 1 base at V and 9 bases at J, leaving 8 bases unmatched. CDR3 size: 15 residues. Germline V gene lookup returns CDR1 SGHKS and CDR2 YYEKEE (reference sequence).

CDR3 protein: CATSGGGPDTQYF. The CDR3 region has the DNA TGTGCCACCAGTGGCGGGGGGCCAGATACGCAGTATTTT. V and J are TRBV24-1 and TRBJ2-3, with 8 bases lining up with TRBD2. CDR1 KGHDR and CDR2 SFDVKD come from the germline V gene. Trimming at V came to 5 bases and at J to 4 bases, leaving 1 base not matched to a gene. This CDR3 contains 13 residues.

This chain links TRBV15 with TRBJ1-6; 9 positions agree with TRBD1. Germline trimming cut 3 bases from V and 11 bases from J; bases unmatched to any gene: 8. The germline V gene encodes CDR1 LNHNV and CDR2 YYDKDF (reference sequence). This CDR3 comprises 15 residues. The CDR3 region has the DNA TGTGCCACCAGCAGGGCCGGGACAGGGATGCCACCCCTCCACTTT. Protein: CATSRAGTGMPPLHF.

The rearrangement uses TRBV5-1 and TRBJ2-7; D ambiguous. The CDR3 is 14 amino acids. Germline CDR1 is SGHRS and CDR2 is YFSETQ. V lost 4 bases and J lost 0, with 11 bases in between. CDR3 residues: CASSPTISSYEQYF. CDR3 bases: TGCGCCAGCAGCCCTACCATTAGCTCCTACGAGCAGTACTTC.

The chain recombines TRBV9 with TRBJ2-1, with 10 nucleotides matching TRBD1. V shed 3 bases and J 8 bases; nucleotides not matched to a gene: 5. The germline V gene has CDR1 SGDLS and CDR2 YYNGEE. This CDR3 has 14 amino acids. CDR3 DNA sequence: TGTGCCAGCAGCGCCGGACAGGGGGTCGATGAGCAGTTCTTC. This codes for CASSAGQGVDEQFF. The whole variable domain, filled in from reference TRBV9 and TRBJ2-1, reads DSGVTQTPKHLITATGQRVTLRCSPRSGDLSVYWYQQSLDQGLQFLIQYYNGEERAKGNILERFSAQQFPDLHSELNLSSLELGDSALYFCASSAGQGVDEQFFGPGTRLTVL.

The chain has TRBV5-1 and TRBJ2-1, with TRBD2 matching over 14 bases. Germline V gene data show CDR1 as SGHRS and CDR2 as YFSETQ. Losses at the gene ends were 0 bases for V and 4 bases for J; bases not matched to a gene: 6. The CDR3 contains 18 residues. The CDR3 sequence: CASSLDGTSGGRYNEQFF. The CDR3 DNA reads as TGCGCCAGCAGCTTGGACGGGACTAGCGGGGGCCGTTACAATGAGCAGTTCTTC. Drawing the rest from reference TRBV5-1 and TRBJ2-1, the complete variable domain is KAGVTQTPRYLIKTRGQQVTLSCSPISGHRSVSWYQQTPGQGLQFLFEYFSETQRNKGNFPGRFSGRQFSNSRSEMNVSTLELGDSALYLCASSLDGTSGGRYNEQFFGPGTRLTVL.

The chain employs TRBV7-2 and TRBJ2-1; TRBD2 agrees at 12 bases. The CDR3 contains 16 residues. V trimming: 5 bases; J trimming: 4 bases; junction bases outside the gene matches: 6. Germline CDR1 is SGHTA and CDR2 is FQGNSA. The CDR3 region is CASSERLAGAYNEQFF. Written as DNA, the CDR3 is TGTGCCAGCAGCGAACGACTAGCGGGGGCTTACAATGAGCAGTTCTTC.

The chain carries TRBV11-1 and TRBJ2-7; perhaps TRBD1 as D (6 bases). The CDR3 loop spans 15 amino acids. Germline V lookup: CDR1 SGHAT, CDR2 FQDESV (reference sequence). Between the trimmed V and J ends, which lost 5 bases and 6 bases, there was a span of 20 bases. The CDR3, as DNA: TGTGCCAGCAGCCGACCTACAGGGATCAGCGGCGAGCAGTACTTC. Its translation: CASSRPTGISGEQYF.

This chain connects TRBV10-3 to TRBJ2-7; D not certain. The CDR3 runs 12 residues. The germline gives CDR1 ENHRY, CDR2 SYGVKD. V lost 6 bases and J 3 bases, leaving 9 bases between the germline ends. This CDR3 reads CAIRTASYEQYF. The CDR3 DNA is TGTGCCATCAGAACAGCAAGCTACGAGCAGTACTTC.

CDR3 bases: TGTGCCAGTAGTGCCACATCATACTCTGGAAACACCATATATTTT. It codes for CASSATSYSGNTIYF. The chain joins TRBV19 to TRBJ1-3; D not resolved. The CDR3 is 15 residues long. V was pared by 5 bases and J by 0 bases, with 11 bases between. Germline V lookup: CDR1 LNHDA, CDR2 SQIVND (reference sequence).

The CDR3 here is CASSSAGTNEKLFF. Written as DNA, the CDR3 is TGCGCCAGCAGCTCAGCAGGCACTAATGAAAAACTGTTTTTT. The gene calls are TRBV5-1 and TRBJ1-4; D ambiguous. The V gene's germline CDR1 is SGHRS and CDR2 YFSETQ. V lost 3 bases and J 2 bases, leaving 8 bases between the germline ends. CDR3 size: 14 residues.

This chain links TRBV23-1 with TRBJ1-4; 8 nucleotides align to TRBD1. TRBV23-1 has ORF status, its function being uncertain. This CDR3 has 14 amino acids. J was trimmed by 7 bases and V by 6 bases; bases with no gene match: 7. This CDR3 is CASRCGQGPEKLFF. DNA for the CDR3: TGCGCCAGCAGGTGCGGACAGGGACCTGAAAAACTGTTTTTT.

The genes are TRBV10-3 and TRBJ2-2, with TRBD2 matching over 8 bases. CDR1 is ENHRY, CDR2 SYGVKD, per germline. The junction had 8 bases not matched to a gene; V was cut back by 6 bases and J by 5 bases. The CDR3 runs 15 residues. The CDR3 spells CAISSTSGATGELFF. CDR3 DNA sequence: TGTGCCATCAGCAGTACTAGCGGAGCGACCGGGGAGCTGTTTTTT.

This rearrangement joins TRBV29-1 to TRBJ1-3; the match to TRBD1 covers 7 bases. Germline lookup yields CDR1 SQVTM and CDR2 ANQGSEA. V lost 7 bases to trimming and J lost 1 base; unmatched junction nucleotides: 7. This CDR3 spans 14 amino acids. The CDR3 DNA is TGCAGCGGGGCGACAGGGTTATCTGGAAACACCATATATTTT. Translated: CSGATGLSGNTIYF.

The J gene is TRBJ2-7, the V gene TRBV24-1; no firm D call. CDR1 and CDR2 (germline): KGHDR, SFDVKD. This CDR3 contains 15 residues. V gave up 4 bases and J gave up 2 bases, with 14 bases separating them. The CDR3 DNA reads as TGTGCCACCAGTGACCACCGACAATTCCCCTACGAGCAGTACTTC. Protein product: CATSDHRQFPYEQYF.

In this sample, this clone turned up once. The rearrangement uses TRBV7-8 and TRBJ1-2; maybe TRBD1 (6 bases). Trimming pared 5 bases from V and 8 bases from J, leaving 15 bases between. This CDR3 has 13 amino acids. Per germline, CDR1 SGHVS and CDR2 FQNEAQ. For the CDR3, the DNA is TGTGCCAGCAGCCAGGGGCAGGGGCGAGGCTACACCTTC. Its protein is CASSQGQGRGYTF. Filled out from reference TRBV7-8 and TRBJ1-2, the complete variable domain reads GAGVSQSPRYKVAKRGQDVALRCDPISGHVSLFWYQQALGQGPEFLTYFQNEAQLDKSGLPSDRFFAERPEGSVSTLKIQRTQQEDSAVYLCASSQGQGRGYTFGSGTRLTVV.

The CDR3 spells CASSPGTGRTGELFF. The CDR3 region has the DNA TGTGCCAGCAGCCCCGGGACAGGGCGAACCGGGGAGCTGTTTTTT. The V and J genes are TRBV9 and TRBJ2-2, with 9 nucleotides matching TRBD1. CDR3 length: 15 amino acids. V trimming: 4 bases; J trimming: 5 bases; junction bases outside the gene matches: 6. Germline CDR1 SGDLS, CDR2 YYNGEE.